The T cell receptor beta chain under discussion was sequenced for a study of regulatory T cells in long-lasting Graves disease. The time point here: newly diagnosed GD, antithyroid drugs for less than 3 months. Generation of the TCR library employed RNA extracted from PBMCs. Each patient gave approximately 10 milliliters of EDTA-anticoagulated peripheral blood. CDR1 is MNHNS, CDR2 SASEGT, per germline. The length of the CDR3 is 19 residues. V trimming: 5 bases; J trimming: 1 base; junction bases outside the gene matches: 10. Many counts were recorded for this clonotype. CDR3 regions were amplified by Arm-PCR using iRepertoire HTBI primers to build TCR beta libraries. TCRdb fed the multiplex PCR reads into MiXCR, producing one record per CDR3 protein. The sample holds about 210,000 distinct CDR3 sequences, approximately 19% seen once. The data were also submitted as part of a second study, on T cells in Graves' hyperthyroidism and ophthalmopathy. That work adds: Diagnosis rested on symptoms, serum thyroxine and TRAb, thyroid ultrasound, and orbital computed tomography. The TCR CDR3 was amplified in a first-round RT-PCR using the HTBI primer set. Expanded thyroid clonotypes (above 0.001) were mostly also found in blood.

The J gene is TRBJ1-6, the V gene TRBV6-1, with 11 positions matching TRBD1. The source material was peripheral blood mononuclear cells (PBMCs), sampled at new diagnosis, from a patient treated with antithyroid drugs. The sequence was collected from a woman in her twenties or thirties with Graves disease. The CDR3 DNA sequence: TGTGCCAGCAGTACCCCCCGGGACAGGGGGAAATCCTATAATTCACCCCTCCACTTT. Translating it yields CASSTPRDRGKSYNSPLHF.